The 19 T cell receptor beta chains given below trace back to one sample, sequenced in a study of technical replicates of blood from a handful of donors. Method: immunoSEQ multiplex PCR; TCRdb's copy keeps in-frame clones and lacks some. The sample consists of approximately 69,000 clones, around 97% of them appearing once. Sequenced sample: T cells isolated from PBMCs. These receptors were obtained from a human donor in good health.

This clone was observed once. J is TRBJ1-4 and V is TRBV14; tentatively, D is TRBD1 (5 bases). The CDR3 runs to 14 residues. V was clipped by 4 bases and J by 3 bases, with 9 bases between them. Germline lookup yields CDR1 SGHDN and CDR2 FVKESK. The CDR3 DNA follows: TGTGCCAGCAGCCGGCGGGGGGCTAATGAAAAACTGTTTTTT. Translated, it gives CASSRRGANEKLFF.

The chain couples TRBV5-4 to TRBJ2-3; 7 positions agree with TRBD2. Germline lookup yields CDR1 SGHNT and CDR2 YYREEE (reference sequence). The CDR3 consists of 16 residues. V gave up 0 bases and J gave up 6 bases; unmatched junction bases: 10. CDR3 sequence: CASSLVSGGTRDTQYF. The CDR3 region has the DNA TGTGCCAGCAGCTTGGTGTCCGGGGGGACCCGTGATACGCAGTATTTT.

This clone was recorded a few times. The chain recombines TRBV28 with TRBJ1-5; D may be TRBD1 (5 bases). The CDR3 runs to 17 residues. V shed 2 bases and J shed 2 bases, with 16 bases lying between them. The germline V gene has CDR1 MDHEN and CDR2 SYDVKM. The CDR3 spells CASSLRVAGSRNQPQHF. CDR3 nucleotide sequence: TGTGCCAGCAGTTTACGGGTTGCAGGGTCGCGCAATCAGCCCCAGCATTTT.

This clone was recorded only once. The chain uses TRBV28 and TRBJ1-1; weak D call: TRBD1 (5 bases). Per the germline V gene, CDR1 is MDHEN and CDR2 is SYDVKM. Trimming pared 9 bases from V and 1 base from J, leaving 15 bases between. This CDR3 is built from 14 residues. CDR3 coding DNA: TGTGCCAGTCACCCGGCGGGGCAGAACACTGAAGCTTTCTTT. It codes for CASHPAGQNTEAFF.

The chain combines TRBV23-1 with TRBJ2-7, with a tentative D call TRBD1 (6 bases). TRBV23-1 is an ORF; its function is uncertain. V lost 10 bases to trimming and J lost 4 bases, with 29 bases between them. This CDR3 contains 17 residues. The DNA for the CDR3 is TGCGCCACCCAAGAGAGACAGGATCTGTGCGTACTTTACGAGCAGTACTTC. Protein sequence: CATQERQDLCVLYEQYF.

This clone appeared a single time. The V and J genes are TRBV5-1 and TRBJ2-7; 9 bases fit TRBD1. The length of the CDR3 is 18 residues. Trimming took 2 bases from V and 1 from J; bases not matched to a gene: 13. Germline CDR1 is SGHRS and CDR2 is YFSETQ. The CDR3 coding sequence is TGCGCCAGCAGCTTAGGGCCCGGGACAGGGTTATTTTCCTACGAGCAGTACTTC. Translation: CASSLGPGTGLFSYEQYF.

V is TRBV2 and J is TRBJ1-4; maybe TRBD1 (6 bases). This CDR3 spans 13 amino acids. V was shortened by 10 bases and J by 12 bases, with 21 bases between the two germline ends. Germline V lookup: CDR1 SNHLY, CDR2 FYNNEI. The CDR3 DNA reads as TGTGCCACCCGAGGGGGATTTGGAAAAGAACTGTTTTTT. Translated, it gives CATRGGFGKELFF.

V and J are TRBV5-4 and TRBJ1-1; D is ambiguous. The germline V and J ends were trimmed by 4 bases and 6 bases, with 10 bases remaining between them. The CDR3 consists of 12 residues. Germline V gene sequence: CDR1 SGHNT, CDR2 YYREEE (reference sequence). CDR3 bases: TGTGCCAGCAGCATGAAAACAGCTGAAGCTTTCTTT. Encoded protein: CASSMKTAEAFF.

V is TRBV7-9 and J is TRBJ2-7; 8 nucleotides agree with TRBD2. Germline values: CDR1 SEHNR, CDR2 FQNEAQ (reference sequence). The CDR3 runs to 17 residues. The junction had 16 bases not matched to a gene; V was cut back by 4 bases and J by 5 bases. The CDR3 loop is CASSSREQGGRWDEQYF. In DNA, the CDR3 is TGTGCCAGCAGCTCCCGGGAGCAGGGCGGGAGGTGGGACGAGCAGTACTTC.

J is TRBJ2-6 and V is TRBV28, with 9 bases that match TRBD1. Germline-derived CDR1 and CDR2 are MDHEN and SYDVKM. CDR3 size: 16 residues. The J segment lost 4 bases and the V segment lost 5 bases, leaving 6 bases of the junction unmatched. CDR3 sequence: CASSPGTGTGANVLTF. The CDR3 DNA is TGTGCCAGCAGTCCCGGGACAGGGACAGGGGCCAACGTCCTGACTTTC.

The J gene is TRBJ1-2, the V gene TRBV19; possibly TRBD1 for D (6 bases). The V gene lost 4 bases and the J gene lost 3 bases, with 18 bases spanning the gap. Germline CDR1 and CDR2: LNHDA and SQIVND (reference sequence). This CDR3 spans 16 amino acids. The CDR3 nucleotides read TGTGCCAGTAGTAGCAGCAGTTATGAGGGGGACTATGGCTACACCTTC. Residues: CASSSSSYEGDYGYTF.

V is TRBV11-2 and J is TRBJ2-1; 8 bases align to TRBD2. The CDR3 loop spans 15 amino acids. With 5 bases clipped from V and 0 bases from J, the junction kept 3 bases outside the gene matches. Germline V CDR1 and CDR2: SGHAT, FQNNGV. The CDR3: CASSREGSSYNEQFF. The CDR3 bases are TGTGCCAGCAGCCGGGAGGGGAGCTCCTACAATGAGCAGTTCTTC.

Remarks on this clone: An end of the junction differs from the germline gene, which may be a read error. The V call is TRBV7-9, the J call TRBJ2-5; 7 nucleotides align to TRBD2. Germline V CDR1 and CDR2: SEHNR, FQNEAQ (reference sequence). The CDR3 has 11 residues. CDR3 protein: CASSPRGTIDF. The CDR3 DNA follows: TGTGCCAGCAGCCCACGGGGGACTATAGACTTC.

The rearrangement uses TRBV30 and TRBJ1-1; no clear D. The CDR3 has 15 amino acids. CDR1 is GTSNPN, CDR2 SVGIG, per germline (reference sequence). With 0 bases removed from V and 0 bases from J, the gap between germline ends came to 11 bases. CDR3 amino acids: CAWSVRYQVNTEAFF. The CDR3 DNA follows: TGTGCCTGGAGTGTAAGGTACCAGGTGAACACTGAAGCTTTCTTT.

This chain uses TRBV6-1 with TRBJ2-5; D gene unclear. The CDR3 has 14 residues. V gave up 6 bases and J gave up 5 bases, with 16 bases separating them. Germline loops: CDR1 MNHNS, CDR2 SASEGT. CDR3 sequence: CASRIGVATETQYF. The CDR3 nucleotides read TGTGCCAGCAGGATAGGAGTAGCTACGGAGACCCAGTACTTC.

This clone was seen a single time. The CDR3 spells CASRYNRDGYTF. DNA for the CDR3: TGTGCCAGCAGGTATAACAGGGATGGCTACACCTTC. The V gene is TRBV2, the J gene TRBJ1-2; a possible D gene is TRBD1 (6 bases). This CDR3 has 12 residues. The germline gives CDR1 SNHLY, CDR2 FYNNEI. The V end was cut by 6 bases, the J end by 6 bases, with 11 bases between.

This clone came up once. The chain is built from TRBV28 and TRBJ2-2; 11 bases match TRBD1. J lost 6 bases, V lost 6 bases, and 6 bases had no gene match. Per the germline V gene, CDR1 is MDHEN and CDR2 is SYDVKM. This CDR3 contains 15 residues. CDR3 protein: CASSSPGQGAGELFF. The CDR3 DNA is TGTGCCAGCAGCTCGCCGGGACAGGGGGCCGGGGAGCTGTTTTTT.

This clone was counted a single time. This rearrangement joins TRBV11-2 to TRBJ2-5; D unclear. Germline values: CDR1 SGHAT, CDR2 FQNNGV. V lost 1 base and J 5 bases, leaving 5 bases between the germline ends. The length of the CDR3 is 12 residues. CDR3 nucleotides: TGTGCCAGCAGCTTAGTATTGGAGACCCAGTACTTC. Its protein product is CASSLVLETQYF.

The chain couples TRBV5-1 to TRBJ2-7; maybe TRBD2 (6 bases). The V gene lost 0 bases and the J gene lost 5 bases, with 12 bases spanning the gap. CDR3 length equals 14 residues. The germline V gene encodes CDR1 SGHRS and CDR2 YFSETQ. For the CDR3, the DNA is TGCGCCAGCAGCTTGGAGGTAGCGGTGAACGAGCAGTACTTC. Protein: CASSLEVAVNEQYF.